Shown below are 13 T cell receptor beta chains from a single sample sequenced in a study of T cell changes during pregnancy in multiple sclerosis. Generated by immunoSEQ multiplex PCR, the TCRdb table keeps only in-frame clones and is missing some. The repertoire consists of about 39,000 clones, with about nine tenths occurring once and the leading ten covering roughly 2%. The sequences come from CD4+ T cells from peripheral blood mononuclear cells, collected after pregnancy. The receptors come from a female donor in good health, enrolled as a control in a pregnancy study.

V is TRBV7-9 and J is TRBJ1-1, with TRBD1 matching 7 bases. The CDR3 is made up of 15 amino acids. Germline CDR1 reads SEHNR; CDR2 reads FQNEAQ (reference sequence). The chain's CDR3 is CATGWESGAVAEAFF. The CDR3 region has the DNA TGTGCGACAGGGTGGGAAAGTGGGGCAGTTGCTGAAGCTTTCTTT.

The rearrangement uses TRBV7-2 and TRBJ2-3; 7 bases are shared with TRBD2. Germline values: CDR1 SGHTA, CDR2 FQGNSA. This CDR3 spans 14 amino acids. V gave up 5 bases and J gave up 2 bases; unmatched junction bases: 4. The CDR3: CASSVRGTTDTQYF. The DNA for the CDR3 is TGTGCCAGCAGCGTGCGGGGGACCACAGATACGCAGTATTTT.

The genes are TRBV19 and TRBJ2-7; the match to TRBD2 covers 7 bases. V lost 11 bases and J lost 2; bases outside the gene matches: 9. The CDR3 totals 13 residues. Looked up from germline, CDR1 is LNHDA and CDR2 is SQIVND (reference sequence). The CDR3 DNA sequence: TGTGCCGCTCTAGGGAGGGTTACCTACGAGCAGTACTTC. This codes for CAALGRVTYEQYF.

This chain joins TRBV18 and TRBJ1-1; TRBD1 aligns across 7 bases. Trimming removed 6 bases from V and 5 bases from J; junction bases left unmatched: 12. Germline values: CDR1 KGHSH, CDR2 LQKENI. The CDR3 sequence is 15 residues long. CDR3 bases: TGTGCCAGCTCGCCTAGACAGGGCACGGGGACTGAAGCTTTCTTT. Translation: CASSPRQGTGTEAFF.

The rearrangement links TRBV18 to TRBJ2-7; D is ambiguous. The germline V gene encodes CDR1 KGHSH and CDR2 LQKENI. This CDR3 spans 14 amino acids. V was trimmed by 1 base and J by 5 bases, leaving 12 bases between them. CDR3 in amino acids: CASSPRFGLHEQYF. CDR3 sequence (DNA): TGTGCCAGCTCACCACGGTTTGGGCTCCACGAGCAGTACTTC.

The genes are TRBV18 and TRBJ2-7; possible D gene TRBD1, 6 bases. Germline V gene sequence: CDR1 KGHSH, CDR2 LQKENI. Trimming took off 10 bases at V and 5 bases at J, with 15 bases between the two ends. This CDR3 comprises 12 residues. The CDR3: CATSTGVDEQYF. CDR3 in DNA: TGTGCCACCTCGACAGGAGTCGACGAGCAGTACTTC.

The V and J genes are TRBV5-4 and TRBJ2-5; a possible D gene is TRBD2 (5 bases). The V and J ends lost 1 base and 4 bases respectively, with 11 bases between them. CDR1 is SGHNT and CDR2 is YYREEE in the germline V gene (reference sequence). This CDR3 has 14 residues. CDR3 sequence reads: CASSLQRGGETQYF. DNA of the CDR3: TGTGCCAGCAGCTTGCAACGGGGTGGAGAGACCCAGTACTTC.

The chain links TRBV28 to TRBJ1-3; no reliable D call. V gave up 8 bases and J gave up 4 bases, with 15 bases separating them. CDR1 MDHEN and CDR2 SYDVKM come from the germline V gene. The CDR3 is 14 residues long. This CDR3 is CASENRPTGNTIYF. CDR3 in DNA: TGTGCCAGCGAGAACAGACCGACAGGAAACACCATATATTTT.

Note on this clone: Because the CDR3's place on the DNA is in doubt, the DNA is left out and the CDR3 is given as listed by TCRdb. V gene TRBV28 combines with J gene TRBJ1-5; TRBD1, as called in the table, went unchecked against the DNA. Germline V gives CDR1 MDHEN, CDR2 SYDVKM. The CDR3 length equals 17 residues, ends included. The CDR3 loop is CASSTSIGQGQGQPQHF.

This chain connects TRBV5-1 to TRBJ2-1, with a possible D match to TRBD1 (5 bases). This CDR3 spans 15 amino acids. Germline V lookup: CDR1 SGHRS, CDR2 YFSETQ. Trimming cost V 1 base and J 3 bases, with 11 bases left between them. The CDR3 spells CASSLTGEYYNEQFF. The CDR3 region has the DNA TGCGCCAGCAGCTTGACAGGAGAGTACTACAATGAGCAGTTCTTC.

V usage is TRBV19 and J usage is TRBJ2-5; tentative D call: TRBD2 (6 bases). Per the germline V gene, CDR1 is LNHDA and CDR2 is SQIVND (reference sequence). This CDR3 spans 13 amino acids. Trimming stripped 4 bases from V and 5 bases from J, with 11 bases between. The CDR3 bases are TGTGCCAGTAGTACCCGGAGGGGTGAGACCCAGTACTTC. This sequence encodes CASSTRRGETQYF.

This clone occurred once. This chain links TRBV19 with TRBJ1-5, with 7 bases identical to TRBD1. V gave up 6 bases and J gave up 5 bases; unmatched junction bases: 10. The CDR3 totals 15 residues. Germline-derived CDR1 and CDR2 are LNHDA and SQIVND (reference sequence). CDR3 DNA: TGTGCCAGTAGACGTTCACAGGGGAGCGATCAGCCCCAGCATTTT. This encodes CASRRSQGSDQPQHF.

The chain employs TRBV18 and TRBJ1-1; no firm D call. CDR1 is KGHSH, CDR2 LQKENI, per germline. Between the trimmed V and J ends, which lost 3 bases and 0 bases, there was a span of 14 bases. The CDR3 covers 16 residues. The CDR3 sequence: CASSPPGGFMNTEAFF. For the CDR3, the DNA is TGTGCCAGCTCACCGCCGGGAGGCTTCATGAACACTGAAGCTTTCTTT.